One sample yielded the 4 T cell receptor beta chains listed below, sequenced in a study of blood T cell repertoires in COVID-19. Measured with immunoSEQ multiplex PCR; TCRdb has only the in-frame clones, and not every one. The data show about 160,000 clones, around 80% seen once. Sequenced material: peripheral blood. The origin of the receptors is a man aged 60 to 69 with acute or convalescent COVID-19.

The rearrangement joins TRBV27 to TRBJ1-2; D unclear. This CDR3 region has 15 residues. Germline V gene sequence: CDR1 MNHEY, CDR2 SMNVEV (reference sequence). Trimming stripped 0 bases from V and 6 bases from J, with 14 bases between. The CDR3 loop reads CASSLSRTGGNGYTF. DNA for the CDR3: TGTGCCAGCAGTTTATCGAGGACCGGAGGGAATGGCTACACCTTC.

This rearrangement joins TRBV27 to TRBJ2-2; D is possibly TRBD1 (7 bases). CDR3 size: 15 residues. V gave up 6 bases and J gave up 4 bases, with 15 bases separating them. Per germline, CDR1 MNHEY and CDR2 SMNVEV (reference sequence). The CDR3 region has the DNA TGTGCCAGCAGAGACAGGGAGGCGAGCACCGGGGAGCTGTTTTTT. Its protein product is CASRDREASTGELFF.

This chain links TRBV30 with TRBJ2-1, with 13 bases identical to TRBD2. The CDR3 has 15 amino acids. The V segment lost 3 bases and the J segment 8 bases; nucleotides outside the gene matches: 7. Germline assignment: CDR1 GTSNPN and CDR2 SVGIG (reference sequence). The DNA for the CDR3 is TGTGCCTGGAGCCCAGGACTAGCGGGGGTTGATGAGCAGTTCTTC. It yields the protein CAWSPGLAGVDEQFF.

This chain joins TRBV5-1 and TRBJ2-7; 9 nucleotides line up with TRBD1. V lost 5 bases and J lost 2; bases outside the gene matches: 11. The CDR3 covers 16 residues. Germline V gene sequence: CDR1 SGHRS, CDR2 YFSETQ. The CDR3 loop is CASRHEPGQGPYEQYF. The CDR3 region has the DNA TGCGCCAGCAGACACGAGCCTGGACAGGGGCCCTACGAGCAGTACTTC.